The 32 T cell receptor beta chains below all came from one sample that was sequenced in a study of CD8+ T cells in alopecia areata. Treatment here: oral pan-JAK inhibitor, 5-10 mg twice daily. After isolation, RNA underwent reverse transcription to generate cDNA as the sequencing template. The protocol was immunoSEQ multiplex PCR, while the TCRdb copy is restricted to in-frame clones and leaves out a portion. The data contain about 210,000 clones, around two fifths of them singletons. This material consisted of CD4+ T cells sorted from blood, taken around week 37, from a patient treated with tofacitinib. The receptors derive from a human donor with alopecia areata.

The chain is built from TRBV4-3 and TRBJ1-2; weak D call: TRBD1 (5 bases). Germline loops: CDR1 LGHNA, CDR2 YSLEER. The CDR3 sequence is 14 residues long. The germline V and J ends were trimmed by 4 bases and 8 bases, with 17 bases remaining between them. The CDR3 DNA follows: TGCGCCAGCAGCCCCGAAGGGGTTGTCGAAGGCTACACCTTC. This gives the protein CASSPEGVVEGYTF.

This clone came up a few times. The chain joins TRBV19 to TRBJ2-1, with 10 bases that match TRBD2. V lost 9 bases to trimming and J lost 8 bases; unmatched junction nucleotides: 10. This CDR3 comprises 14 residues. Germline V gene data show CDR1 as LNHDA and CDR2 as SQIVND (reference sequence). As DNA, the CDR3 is TGTGCCAGCCAGGGACTAGCGTCTGGAGATGAGCAGTTCTTC. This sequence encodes CASQGLASGDEQFF.

CDR3 coding DNA: TGCAGCGTTGATATCGGGGGGAATCAGCCCCAGCATTTT. Amino acid sequence: CSVDIGGNQPQHF. V is TRBV29-1 and J is TRBJ1-5; possibly TRBD1 for D (5 bases). The CDR3 contains 13 residues. The V end was cut by 3 bases, the J end by 4 bases, with 10 bases between. Germline CDR1 is SQVTM and CDR2 is ANQGSEA. Based on the CDR3 plus reference TRBV29-1 and TRBJ1-5, the full variable domain is SAVISQKPSRDICQRGTSLTIQCQVDSQVTMMFWYRQQPGQSLTLIATANQGSEATYESGFVIDKFPISRPNLTFSTLTVSNMSPEDSSIYLCSVDIGGNQPQHFGDGTRLSIL.

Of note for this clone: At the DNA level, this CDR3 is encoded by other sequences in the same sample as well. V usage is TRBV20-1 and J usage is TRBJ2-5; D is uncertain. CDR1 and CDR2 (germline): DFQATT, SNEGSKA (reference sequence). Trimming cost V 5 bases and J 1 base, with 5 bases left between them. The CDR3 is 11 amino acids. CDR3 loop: CSAQFQETQYF. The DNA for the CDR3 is TGCAGTGCTCAGTTCCAAGAGACCCAGTACTTC.

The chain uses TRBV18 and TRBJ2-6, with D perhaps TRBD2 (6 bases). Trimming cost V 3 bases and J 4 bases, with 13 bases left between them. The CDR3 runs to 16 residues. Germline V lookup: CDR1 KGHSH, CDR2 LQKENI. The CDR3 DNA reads TGTGCCAGCTCACCCCTGGAGGGGTCGGGGGCCAACGTCCTGACTTTC. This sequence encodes CASSPLEGSGANVLTF.

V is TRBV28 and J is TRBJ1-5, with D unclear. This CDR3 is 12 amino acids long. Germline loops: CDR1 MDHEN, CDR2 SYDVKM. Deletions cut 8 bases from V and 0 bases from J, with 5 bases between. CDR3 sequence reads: CASGLSNQPQHF. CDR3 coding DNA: TGTGCCAGCGGGCTTAGCAATCAGCCCCAGCATTTT.

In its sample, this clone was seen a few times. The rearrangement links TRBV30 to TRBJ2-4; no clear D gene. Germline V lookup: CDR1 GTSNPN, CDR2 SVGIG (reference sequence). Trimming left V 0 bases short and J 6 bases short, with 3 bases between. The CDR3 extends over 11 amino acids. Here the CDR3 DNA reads TGTGCCTGGAGTGTGGGAAACATTCAGTACTTC. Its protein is CAWSVGNIQYF.

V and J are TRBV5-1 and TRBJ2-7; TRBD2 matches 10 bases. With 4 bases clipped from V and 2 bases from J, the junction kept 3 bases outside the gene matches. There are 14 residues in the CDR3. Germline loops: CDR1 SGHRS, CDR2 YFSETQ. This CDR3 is CASSRGLAAYEQYF. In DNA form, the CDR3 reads TGCGCCAGCAGCCGAGGACTAGCGGCCTACGAGCAGTACTTC.

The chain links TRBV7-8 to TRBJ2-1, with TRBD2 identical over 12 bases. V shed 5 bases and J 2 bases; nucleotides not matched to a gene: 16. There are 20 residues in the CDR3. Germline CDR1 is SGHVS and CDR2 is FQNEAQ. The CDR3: CASSTGLAGLLRRTYNEQFF. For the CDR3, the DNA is TGTGCCAGCAGCACCGGACTAGCGGGGCTTTTAAGGAGGACCTACAATGAGCAGTTCTTC.

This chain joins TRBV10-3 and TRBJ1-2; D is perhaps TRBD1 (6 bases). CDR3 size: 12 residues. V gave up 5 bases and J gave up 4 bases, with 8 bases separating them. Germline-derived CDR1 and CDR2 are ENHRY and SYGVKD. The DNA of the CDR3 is TGTGCCATCAGTTCGGACAGCTATGGCTACACCTTC. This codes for CAISSDSYGYTF.

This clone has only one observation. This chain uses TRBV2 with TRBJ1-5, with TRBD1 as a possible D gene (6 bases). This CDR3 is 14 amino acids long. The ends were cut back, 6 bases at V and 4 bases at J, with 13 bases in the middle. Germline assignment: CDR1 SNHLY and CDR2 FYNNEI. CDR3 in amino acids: CASRGDTSNQPQHF. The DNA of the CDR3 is TGTGCCAGCAGAGGGGACACCTCGAATCAGCCCCAGCATTTT.

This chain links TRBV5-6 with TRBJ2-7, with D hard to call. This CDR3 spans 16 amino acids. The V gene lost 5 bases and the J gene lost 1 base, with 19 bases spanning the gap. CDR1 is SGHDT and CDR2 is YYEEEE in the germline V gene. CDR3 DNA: TGTGCCAGCAGTTTATCCTACGGCGCGGTTTCCTACGAGCAGTACTTC. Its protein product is CASSLSYGAVSYEQYF.

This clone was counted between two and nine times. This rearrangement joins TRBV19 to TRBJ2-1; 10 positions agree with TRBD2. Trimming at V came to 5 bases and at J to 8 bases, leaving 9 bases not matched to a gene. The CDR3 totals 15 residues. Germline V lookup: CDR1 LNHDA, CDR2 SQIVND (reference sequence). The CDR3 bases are TGTGCCAGTAGTCGAGCGGGAGGGCTCGGGTATGAGCAGTTCTTC. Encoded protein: CASSRAGGLGYEQFF.

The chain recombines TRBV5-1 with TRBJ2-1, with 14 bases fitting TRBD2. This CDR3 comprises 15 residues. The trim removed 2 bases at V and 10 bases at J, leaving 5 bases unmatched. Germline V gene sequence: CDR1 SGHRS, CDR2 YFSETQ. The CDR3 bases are TGCGCCAGCAGCTTTGGGACTAGCGGGAGTTTCGAGCAGTTCTTC. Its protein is CASSFGTSGSFEQFF.

Here the CDR3 reads CASSLQTADTGELFF. The CDR3 DNA reads TGTGCCAGCAGCCTACAGACAGCTGACACCGGGGAGCTGTTTTTT. The chain carries TRBV7-2 and TRBJ2-2, with D maybe TRBD1 (5 bases). V lost 5 bases, J lost 3 bases, and 13 bases lay in between. CDR3 length equals 15 residues. Per germline, CDR1 SGHTA and CDR2 FQGNSA.

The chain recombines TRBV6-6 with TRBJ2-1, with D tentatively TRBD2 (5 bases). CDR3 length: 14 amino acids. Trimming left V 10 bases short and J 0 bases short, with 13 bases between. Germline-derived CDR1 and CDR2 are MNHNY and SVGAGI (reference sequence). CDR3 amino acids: CATWRTDSYNEQFF. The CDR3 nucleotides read TGTGCCACTTGGAGGACGGACTCCTACAATGAGCAGTTCTTC.

This CDR3 is CASSFRHRLDTEAFF. The DNA of the CDR3 is TGTGCCAGCAGCTTTAGACACCGGCTGGACACTGAAGCTTTCTTT. The chain employs TRBV5-7 and TRBJ1-1; D remains ambiguous. TRBV5-7 is assigned to the ORF class and has an uncertain function. CDR3 length: 15 amino acids. Trimming cost V 2 bases and J 3 bases, with 14 bases left between them.

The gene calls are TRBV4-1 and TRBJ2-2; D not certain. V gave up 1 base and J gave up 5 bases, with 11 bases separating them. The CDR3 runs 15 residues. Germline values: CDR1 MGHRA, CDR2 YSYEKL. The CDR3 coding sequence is TGCGCCAGCAGCCAAGGAAGCCACTTGACCGGGGAGCTGTTTTTT. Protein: CASSQGSHLTGELFF.

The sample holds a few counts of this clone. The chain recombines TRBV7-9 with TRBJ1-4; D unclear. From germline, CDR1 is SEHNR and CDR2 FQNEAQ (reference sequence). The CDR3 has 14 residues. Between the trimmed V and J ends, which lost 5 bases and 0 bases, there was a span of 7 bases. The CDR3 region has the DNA TGTGCCAGCAGCCGACCCGCAACTAATGAAAAACTGTTTTTT. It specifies CASSRPATNEKLFF.

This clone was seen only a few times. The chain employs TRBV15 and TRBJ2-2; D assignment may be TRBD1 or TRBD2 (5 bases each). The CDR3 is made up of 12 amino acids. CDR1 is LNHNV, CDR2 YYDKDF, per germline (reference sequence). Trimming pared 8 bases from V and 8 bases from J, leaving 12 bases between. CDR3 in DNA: TGTGCCACCGGGCAGGGACGTGGGGAGCTGTTTTTT. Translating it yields CATGQGRGELFF.

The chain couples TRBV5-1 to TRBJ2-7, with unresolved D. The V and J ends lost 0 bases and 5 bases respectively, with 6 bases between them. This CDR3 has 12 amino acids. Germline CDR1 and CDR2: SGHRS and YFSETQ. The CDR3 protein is CASSLGANEQYF. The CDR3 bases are TGCGCCAGCAGCTTGGGAGCTAACGAGCAGTACTTC.

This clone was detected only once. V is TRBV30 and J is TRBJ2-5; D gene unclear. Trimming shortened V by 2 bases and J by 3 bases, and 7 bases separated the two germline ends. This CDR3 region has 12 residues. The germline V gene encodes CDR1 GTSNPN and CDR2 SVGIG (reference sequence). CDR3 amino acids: CAWSTLKETQYF. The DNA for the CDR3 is TGTGCCTGGAGTACCCTCAAAGAGACCCAGTACTTC. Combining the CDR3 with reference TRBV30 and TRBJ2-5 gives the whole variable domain SQTIHQWPATLVQPVGSPLSLECTVEGTSNPNLYWYRQAAGRGLQLLFYSVGIGQISSEVPQNLSASRPQDRQFILSSKKLLLSDSGFYLCAWSTLKETQYFGPGTRLLVL.

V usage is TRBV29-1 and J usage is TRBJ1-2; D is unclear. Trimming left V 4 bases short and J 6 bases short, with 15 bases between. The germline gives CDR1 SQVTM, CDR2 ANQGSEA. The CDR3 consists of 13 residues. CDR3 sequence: CSVGGGRADGYTF. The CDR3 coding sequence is TGCAGCGTTGGGGGTGGGAGGGCCGATGGCTACACCTTC.

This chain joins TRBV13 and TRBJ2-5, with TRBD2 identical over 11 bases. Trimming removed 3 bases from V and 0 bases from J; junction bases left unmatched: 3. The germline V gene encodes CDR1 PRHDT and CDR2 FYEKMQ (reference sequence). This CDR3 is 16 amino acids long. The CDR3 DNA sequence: TGTGCCAGCAGCTTTCGACTAGCGGGATACCAAGAGACCCAGTACTTC. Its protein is CASSFRLAGYQETQYF.

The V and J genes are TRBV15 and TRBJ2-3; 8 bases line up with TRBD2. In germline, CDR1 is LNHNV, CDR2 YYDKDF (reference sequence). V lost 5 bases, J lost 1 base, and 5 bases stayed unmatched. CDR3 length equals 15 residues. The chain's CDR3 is CATSYLLAGTDTQYF. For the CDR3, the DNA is TGTGCCACCAGCTACTTACTAGCGGGCACAGATACGCAGTATTTT.

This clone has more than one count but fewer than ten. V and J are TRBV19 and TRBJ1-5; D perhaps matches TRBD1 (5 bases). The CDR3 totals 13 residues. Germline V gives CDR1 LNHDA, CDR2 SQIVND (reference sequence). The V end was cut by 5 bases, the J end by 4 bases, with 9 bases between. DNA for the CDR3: TGTGCCAGTAGTGAACAGGAGAATCAGCCCCAGCATTTT. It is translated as CASSEQENQPQHF.

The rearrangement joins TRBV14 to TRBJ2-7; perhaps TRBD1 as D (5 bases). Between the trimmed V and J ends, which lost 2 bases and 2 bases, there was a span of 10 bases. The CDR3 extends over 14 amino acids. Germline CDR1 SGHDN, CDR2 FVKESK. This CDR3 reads CASSQPGYPYEQYF. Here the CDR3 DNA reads TGTGCCAGCAGCCAACCAGGGTATCCCTACGAGCAGTACTTC.

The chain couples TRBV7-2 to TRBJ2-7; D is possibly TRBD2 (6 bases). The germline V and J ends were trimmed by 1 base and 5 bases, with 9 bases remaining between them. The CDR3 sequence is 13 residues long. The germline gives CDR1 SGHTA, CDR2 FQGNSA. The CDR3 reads CASSLVGGNEQYF. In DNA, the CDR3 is TGTGCCAGCAGCTTAGTGGGAGGTAACGAGCAGTACTTC. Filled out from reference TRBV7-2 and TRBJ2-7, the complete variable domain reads GAGVSQSPSNKVTEKGKDVELRCDPISGHTALYWYRQSLGQGLEFLIYFQGNSAPDKSGLPSDRFSAERTGGSVSTLTIQRTQQEDSAVYLCASSLVGGNEQYFGPGTRLTVT.

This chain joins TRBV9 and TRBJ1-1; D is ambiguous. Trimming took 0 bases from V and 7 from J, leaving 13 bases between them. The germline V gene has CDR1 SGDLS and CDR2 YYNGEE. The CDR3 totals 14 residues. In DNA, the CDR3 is TGTGCCAGCAGCGTAGGGGCCAGCGGAGGTGAAGCTTTCTTT. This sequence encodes CASSVGASGGEAFF.

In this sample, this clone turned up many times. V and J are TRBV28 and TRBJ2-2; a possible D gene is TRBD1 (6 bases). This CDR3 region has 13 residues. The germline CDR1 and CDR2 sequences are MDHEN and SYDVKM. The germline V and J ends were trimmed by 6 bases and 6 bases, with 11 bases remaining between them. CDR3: CASSNRAAGELFF. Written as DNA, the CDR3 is TGTGCCAGCAGCAACAGGGCTGCCGGGGAGCTGTTTTTT.

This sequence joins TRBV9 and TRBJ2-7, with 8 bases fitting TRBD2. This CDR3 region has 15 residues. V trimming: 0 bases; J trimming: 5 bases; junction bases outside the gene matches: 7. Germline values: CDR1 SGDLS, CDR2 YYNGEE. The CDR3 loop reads CASSVVPGGPNEQYF. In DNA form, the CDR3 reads TGTGCCAGCAGCGTAGTTCCGGGAGGGCCCAACGAGCAGTACTTC.

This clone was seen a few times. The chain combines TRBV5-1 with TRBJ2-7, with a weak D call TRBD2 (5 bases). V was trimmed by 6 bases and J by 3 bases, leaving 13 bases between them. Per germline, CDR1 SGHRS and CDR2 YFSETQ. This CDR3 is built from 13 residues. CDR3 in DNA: TGCGCCAGCAAGGGAGACCCCGGCTACGAGCAGTACTTC. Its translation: CASKGDPGYEQYF.